This note documents a single TCR beta chain sequence. This record comes from a study of shared clonotypes between healthy human individuals. Germline-derived CDR1 and CDR2 are SGHVS and FQNEAQ. Trimming cost V 4 bases and J 4 bases, with 15 bases left between them. This CDR3 contains 15 residues. Clones were sequenced by immunoSEQ multiplex PCR, and TCRdb holds only the in-frame ones, with some missing. The repertoire holds more than 400,000 clones, with approximately 95% as singletons. The sequenced material came from naive CD4+ T cells sorted from blood. Subset in this sample: CD45RA+ positively selected. V gene TRBV7-8 combines with J gene TRBJ2-3; D could derive from TRBD1 or TRBD2 (5 bases each). This receptor was identified in a young woman in good health. CDR3 DNA: TGTGCCAGCAGCTCCCGGGACCAAACATCAGATACGCAGTATTTT. Protein product: CASSSRDQTSDTQYF.